The 18 T cell receptor beta chains below all came from one sample that was sequenced in a study of blood T cells in healthy people across ages. It was with a sample-barcoded 5' primer and a J-beta primer mix that a second PCR of about 6 to 11 cycles was run. TCRdb fed the 5' RACE reads into MiXCR, producing one record per CDR3 protein. The sample comprises more than 1 million distinct CDR3 sequences, around 45% of which are singletons, and under 20% rests with the top ten. The sequenced sample was blood. These receptors all stem from a woman aged 60 to 75 in good health.

This chain joins TRBV6-1 and TRBJ2-7; tentative D call: TRBD1 (6 bases). The CDR3 sequence is 13 residues long. Between the trimmed V and J ends, which lost 6 bases and 4 bases, there was a span of 13 bases. Germline V lookup: CDR1 MNHNS, CDR2 SASEGT. DNA for the CDR3: TGTGCCAGCAGGCGGACAGCACATTACGAGCAGTACTTC. Amino acid sequence: CASRRTAHYEQYF.

This sequence joins TRBV5-1 and TRBJ2-1; D is unresolved. The J call is doubtful: the DNA matches TRBJ2-7 better. The CDR3 has 15 residues. Germline loops: CDR1 SGHRS, CDR2 YFSETQ. This CDR3 reads CASSLVGVPYNEQYF. The CDR3 DNA is TGCGCCAGCAGCTTGGTTGGAGTCCCCTACAATGAGCAGTACTTC.

The V and J genes are TRBV10-3 and TRBJ2-3; either TRBD1 or TRBD2 may fit D (7 bases each). The CDR3 is made up of 14 amino acids. Germline V lookup: CDR1 ENHRY, CDR2 SYGVKD. V gave up 7 bases and J gave up 3 bases, with 14 bases separating them. CDR3 sequence (DNA): TGTGCCATCACGGCAGGGGGGGCAACAGATACGCAGTATTTT. Residues: CAITAGGATDTQYF.

In this sample, this clonotype turned up many times. This chain links TRBV7-2 with TRBJ2-1; 10 bases align to TRBD1. CDR1 and CDR2 (germline): SGHTA, FQGNSA. This CDR3 comprises 15 residues. The V gene end was trimmed by 3 bases and the J gene end by 9 bases; junction bases not matched to a gene: 8. The CDR3 coding sequence is TGTGCCAGCAGCTTTGACGGGACAGGGGTTCTTGAGCAGTTCTTC. It encodes CASSFDGTGVLEQFF.

The chain employs TRBV25-1 and TRBJ1-4; D call uncertain. Trimming stripped 6 bases from V and 3 bases from J, with 14 bases between. The CDR3 loop spans 15 amino acids. CDR1 and CDR2 (germline): MGHDK, SYGVNS. DNA for the CDR3: TGTGCCAGCAGCCCAGGCGTTCCCGCTAATGAAAAACTGTTTTTT. Protein product: CASSPGVPANEKLFF.

In its sample, this clonotype was seen a few times. The chain couples TRBV27 to TRBJ2-3, with 8 bases aligning to TRBD2. V trimming: 5 bases; J trimming: 4 bases; junction bases outside the gene matches: 8. Germline assignment: CDR1 MNHEY and CDR2 SMNVEV (reference sequence). CDR3 length equals 15 residues. CDR3 sequence reads: CASSLKREKADTQYF. As DNA, the CDR3 is TGTGCCAGCAGTCTAAAGCGGGAGAAGGCAGATACGCAGTATTTT.

This sequence joins TRBV7-2 and TRBJ2-3; D unresolved. CDR1 SGHTA and CDR2 FQGNSA come from the germline V gene. The CDR3 loop spans 12 amino acids. Trimming left V 1 base short and J 7 bases short, with 6 bases between. CDR3 sequence (DNA): TGTGCCAGCAGCTTAGGGGTGAATACGCAGTATTTT. It codes for CASSLGVNTQYF.

CDR3 bases: TGTGCCAGCGGGTGGCTGGGGGCAACTAATGAAAAACTGTTTTTT. It is translated as CASGWLGATNEKLFF. The V gene is TRBV27, the J gene TRBJ1-4; possible D gene TRBD1, 5 bases. Trimming shortened V by 8 bases and J by 0 bases, and 13 bases separated the two germline ends. There are 15 residues in the CDR3. CDR1 is MNHEY and CDR2 is SMNVEV in the germline V gene (reference sequence).

This clonotype has a count of ten or more. One end of the junction fails to match germline, which may point to a read error. J is TRBJ2-3 and V is TRBV4-1; no clear D gene. This CDR3 contains 15 residues. CDR1 is MGHRA, CDR2 YSYEKL, per germline. The CDR3 coding sequence is TGTGCCAGCAGCCAAGATGGAACGGGCACAGATACGCAGTATTTT. Translated, it gives CASSQDGTGTDTQYF.

This clonotype was observed a single time. This may be a read error, as it is one base from a much larger clone. The V call is TRBV12-3 or TRBV12-4, the J call TRBJ1-5; 8 bases are shared with TRBD1. The junction had 4 bases not matched to a gene; V was cut back by 5 bases and J by 4 bases. There are 14 residues in the CDR3. The CDR3, as DNA: TGTGCCAGCAGTGTGAGACAGGGGAATCAGCCCCAGCATTTT. This codes for CASSVRQGNQPQHF.

The chain couples TRBV7-3 to TRBJ2-5, with TRBD1 as a possible D gene (7 bases). Matching the DNA end better, TRBJ2-7 makes the J call doubtful. Germline V lookup: CDR1 SGHTA, CDR2 FQGTGA. The length of the CDR3 is 15 residues. CDR3 residues: CASSSIQGGAYEQYF. The CDR3 DNA is TGTGCCAGCAGCTCCATCCAGGGGGGCGCCTACGAGCAGTACTTC.

The rearrangement links TRBV11-1 to TRBJ2-5; either TRBD1 or TRBD2 may fit D (5 bases each). Trimming pared 1 base from V and 5 bases from J, leaving 14 bases between. The CDR3 consists of 15 residues. CDR1 is SGHAT and CDR2 is FQDESV in the germline V gene (reference sequence). This CDR3 is CASSLEGPIGETQYF. CDR3 nucleotide sequence: TGTGCCAGCAGCTTAGAGGGACCGATCGGGGAGACCCAGTACTTC.

This clonotype has a handful of counts. The chain is built from TRBV7-9 and TRBJ1-4; D unclear. Germline V CDR1 and CDR2: SEHNR, FQNEAQ (reference sequence). V was cut by 1 base and J by 8 bases, with 8 bases left in between. CDR3 size: 13 residues. The CDR3 sequence: CASSLGSLEKLFF. CDR3 nucleotides: TGTGCCAGCAGCTTAGGATCGCTAGAAAAACTGTTTTTT.

This sequence joins TRBV28 and TRBJ2-7; 10 nucleotides line up with TRBD1. Per the germline V gene, CDR1 is MDHEN and CDR2 is SYDVKM. J gave up 1 base and V 0 bases, and 3 bases lay outside the gene matches. The CDR3 has 16 amino acids. The CDR3 region is CASSLWGQGQSYEQYF. In DNA form, the CDR3 reads TGTGCCAGCAGTTTATGGGGACAGGGGCAATCCTACGAGCAGTACTTC.

The chain links TRBV4-2 to TRBJ1-2; D is possibly TRBD1 (5 bases). Between the trimmed V and J ends, which lost 2 bases and 3 bases, there was a span of 10 bases. Germline CDR1 LGHNA, CDR2 YNFKEQ. The CDR3 consists of 14 residues. CDR3 DNA sequence: TGTGCCAGCAGCCAATCAGGGAGGGACTATGGCTACACCTTC. Residues: CASSQSGRDYGYTF.

The chain links TRBV15 to TRBJ2-5; D remains unclear. Trimming removed 0 bases at V and 11 bases at J, with 13 bases between. Germline lookup yields CDR1 LNHNV and CDR2 YYDKDF (reference sequence). The CDR3 spans 13 residues. The CDR3 sequence is CATSRERYNEQYF. The CDR3 region has the DNA TGTGCCACCAGCAGAGAGAGGTACAATGAGCAGTACTTC.

The chain's CDR3 is CAISEASLSYEQYF. For the CDR3, the DNA is TGTGCCATCAGTGAGGCGTCGCTCTCCTACGAGCAGTACTTC. The chain has TRBV10-3 and TRBJ2-7; no reliable D call. From germline, CDR1 is ENHRY and CDR2 SYGVKD. This CDR3 has 14 amino acids. The V gene lost 2 bases and the J gene lost 0 bases, with 8 bases spanning the gap.

The chain has TRBV27 and TRBJ2-3, with D hard to call. The CDR3 contains 17 residues. Germline V gene sequence: CDR1 MNHEY, CDR2 SMNVEV (reference sequence). Between the trimmed V and J ends, which lost 0 bases and 3 bases, there was a span of 16 bases. CDR3 nucleotide sequence: TGTGCCAGCAGTTTATCCGGCCTTCTCATTAGAACAGATACGCAGTATTTT. It translates to CASSLSGLLIRTDTQYF.